This TCR beta chain was profiled in a study of early T cells in non-severe SARS-CoV-2 infection (dated by TCRdb to the early 2020s). Describing the broader study: Because TCR sequencing was done on bulk RNA from unsorted whole blood, the alpha and beta chains could not be paired. Study-wide conclusions, independent of this receptor: VDJdb matching was skewed toward anti-spike CD8 responses, so virus-specific expansions were likely underestimated and private and CD4 specificities were missed.

Set within a cohort of healthcare workers in London, UK, this nested case-control study involved weekly PCR testing of nasopharyngeal swabs along with blood sampling. Between 23 and 31 March 2020, the week of the UK lockdown, healthcare workers were enrolled and then followed up weekly for as long as 16 weeks. This clonotype has ten or more counts. What antigen it recognizes has not been identified. No much larger clonotype is one base removed from it; base qualities were not supplied. For CDR1 and CDR2, the germline V gene lists SGHTA and FQGNSA. Counted from cysteine to phenylalanine, this CDR3 has 16 amino acids. The kept DNA is CDR3 alone, 48 bases in frame from the first base. V is trimmed back by 6 bases and J by 6 bases, and the junction contains 12 bases that no gene match accounts for. Receptors were amplified or captured by 5' RACE. For sequencing, a NextSeq 500 was employed. The TCR library protocol attached unique molecular identifiers to individual cDNA molecules to correct for sequencing error and PCR bias. Sequencing covered both TCR alpha and beta chains, and within each sample the abundances of alpha and beta sequences were tightly co-correlated. In the original analysis: Decombinator V4 was used to perform V gene, J gene and CDR3 annotation of TCR sequences. TCRs were defined as expanded if a significant change between any two time points was detected under a Poisson model with p below 0.0001. TCR abundances were normalised to the total number of TCRs sequenced per sample and expressed as counts per million. TRAV1-2 paired with TRAJ12, TRAJ20 or TRAJ33 defined MAIT TCRs, while TRAV10 paired with TRAJ18 defined iNKT TCRs. VDJdb, accessed on 1 November 2021, was searched for TCRs annotated for CMV, EBV and SARS-CoV-2, and TCRs annotated for more than one antigen were excluded. TCRdb reworked the public reads: Q25 trimming with fastp, MiXCR clone assembly, productive beta chains retained. Every entry covers one CDR3 protein and lists the most common genes and DNA from its rows. TCRdb's processing, not the authors' own work, is the source of the V and J calls. The sample includes roughly 100,000 distinct CDR3 sequences, with 10% to 15% observed a single time. The top ten constitute over 5% of the sample.

Recombination connected TRBV7-2 to TRBJ2-7; 12 bases in between match TRBD2. The sequence derives from an adult who was a healthcare worker with PCR-confirmed SARS-CoV-2 infection or an uninfected control (not recorded which). Sequenced: whole blood. The nucleotides are TGTGCCAGCAGTAGACTAGCGGGAGCACCGTACGCCGAGCAGTACTTC. Translated, this is CASSRLAGAPYAEQYF.